This entry lists 13 T cell receptor beta chains sequenced from one sample in a study of blood T cell repertoires in COVID-19. Some clones are missing from TCRdb's copy, which holds only in-frame ones; the method was immunoSEQ multiplex PCR. The sample consists of about 230,000 clones, approximately 87% of them appearing once. Sequenced: PBMCs or T cells enriched from blood (not recorded which). These receptors were taken from a woman in her forties or fifties in a cohort exposed to, infected with or recovered from COVID-19 (not recorded which).

This rearrangement joins TRBV12-3 or TRBV12-4 to TRBJ1-5; D unclear. There are 13 residues in the CDR3. Trimming pared 3 bases from V and 2 bases from J, leaving 5 bases between. The CDR3 is CASSFNRNQPQHF. In DNA form, the CDR3 reads TGTGCCAGCAGTTTTAATCGCAATCAGCCCCAGCATTTT.

The table lists this clone with a count of one. A far larger clone is one base from this, pointing to a likely read error. V and J are TRBV3-1 (or the pseudogene TRBV3-2) and TRBJ2-7; D gene uncertain. Between the trimmed V and J ends, which lost 0 bases and 3 bases, there was a span of 3 bases. Germline loops: CDR1 LGHDT, CDR2 YNNKEL (reference sequence). CDR3 length: 12 residues. Written as DNA, the CDR3 is TGTGCCAGCAGCCAAGACAGCTACGAGCAGTACTTC. It encodes CASSQDSYEQYF.

J is TRBJ2-5 and V is TRBV10-3; tentative D call: TRBD2 (7 bases). V was clipped by 3 bases and J by 4 bases, with 15 bases between them. This CDR3 spans 15 amino acids. Germline values: CDR1 ENHRY, CDR2 SYGVKD. CDR3 DNA sequence: TGTGCCATCAGTGAATATGGGGGGGCTCGAGAGACCCAGTACTTC. It translates to CAISEYGGARETQYF.

This chain joins TRBV6-2 or TRBV6-3 and TRBJ2-7, with 7 bases lining up with TRBD1. This CDR3 has 15 amino acids. Trimming removed 2 bases from V and 6 bases from J; junction bases left unmatched: 10. Germline V gene sequence: CDR1 MNHEY, CDR2 SVGEGT. For the CDR3, the DNA is TGTGCCAGCAGTTACCCGTCTAGGGGGCTAACCGAGCAGTACTTC. This gives the protein CASSYPSRGLTEQYF.

This rearrangement joins TRBV7-2 to TRBJ2-3; 10 nucleotides match TRBD2. V dropped 1 base and J dropped 2; count of bases not matched to a gene: 12. CDR1 and CDR2 from the germline V gene are SGHTA and FQGNSA. The CDR3 sequence is 19 residues long. Here the CDR3 reads CASSLEEFLAGVLTDTQYF. CDR3 nucleotides: TGTGCCAGCAGCTTAGAGGAGTTCCTAGCGGGGGTGCTCACAGATACGCAGTATTTT.

The V and J genes are TRBV18 and TRBJ1-5; 7 bases are a match to TRBD1. The CDR3 consists of 16 residues. The J segment lost 2 bases and the V segment lost 6 bases, leaving 10 bases of the junction unmatched. Germline assignment: CDR1 KGHSH and CDR2 LQKENI. CDR3 loop: CASSRTGDGGNQPQHF. DNA for the CDR3: TGTGCCAGCTCCCGAACAGGGGATGGAGGCAATCAGCCCCAGCATTTT.

This chain connects TRBV5-8 to TRBJ2-1; 8 bases map to TRBD2. Germline trimming cut 3 bases from V and 3 bases from J; bases unmatched to any gene: 17. Germline lookup yields CDR1 SGHTS and CDR2 YDEGEE. The CDR3 covers 19 residues. The CDR3 DNA reads as TGTGCCAGCAGCTCTAGGGGACTAGGGGGGCCGGGGGACTACAATGAGCAGTTCTTC. Its translation: CASSSRGLGGPGDYNEQFF.

In this sample, this clone turned up once. The CDR3 sequence: CASSPNSAYEQYF. In DNA, the CDR3 is TGTGCCAGCTCACCCAACAGTGCCTACGAGCAGTACTTC. The chain recombines TRBV18 with TRBJ2-7, with unresolved D. The V gene's germline CDR1 is KGHSH and CDR2 LQKENI. The V end lost 3 bases, the J end lost 2 bases, and 8 bases lay between the germline ends. The CDR3 consists of 13 residues. The variable domain in full, with the rest retrieved from reference TRBV18 and TRBJ2-7, is NAGVMQNPRHLVRRRGQEARLRCSPMKGHSHVYWYRQLPEEGLKFMVYLQKENIIDESGMPKERFSAEFPKEGPSILRIQQVVRGDSAAYFCASSPNSAYEQYFGPGTRLTVT.

V gene TRBV5-4 combines with J gene TRBJ2-1; D ambiguous. Trimming removed 4 bases from V and 5 bases from J, with 10 bases in between. Looked up from germline, CDR1 is SGHNT and CDR2 is YYREEE (reference sequence). The CDR3 spans 13 residues. The CDR3 region is CASSPRSNNEQFF. For the CDR3, the DNA is TGTGCCAGCAGCCCCCGCTCTAACAATGAGCAGTTCTTC.

The rearrangement joins TRBV19 to TRBJ2-1, with 10 positions matching TRBD2. The CDR3 is 14 residues long. V lost 7 bases and J lost 0; bases outside the gene matches: 0. Germline V lookup: CDR1 LNHDA, CDR2 SQIVND (reference sequence). CDR3 bases: TGTGCCAGTAAGCGGGGGGGCTCCTACAATGAGCAGTTCTTC. This codes for CASKRGGSYNEQFF.

V gene TRBV27 combines with J gene TRBJ1-2, with D unclear. The CDR3 totals 13 residues. V lost 2 bases and J lost 2, with 6 bases in between. CDR1 is MNHEY, CDR2 SMNVEV, per germline (reference sequence). CDR3 region: CASSLGGNYGYTF. Written as DNA, the CDR3 is TGTGCCAGCAGTTTAGGAGGGAACTATGGCTACACCTTC.

The CDR3 protein is CASSYSNRGLQPQHF. The CDR3 nucleotides read TGTGCCAGCAGTTACTCGAATAGGGGGCTTCAGCCCCAGCATTTT. The rearrangement uses TRBV6-5 and TRBJ1-5; 7 bases are a match to TRBD1. Per germline, CDR1 MNHEY and CDR2 SVGAGI. The CDR3 spans 15 residues. The V segment lost 0 bases and the J segment 6 bases; nucleotides outside the gene matches: 5.

V and J are TRBV4-2 and TRBJ1-2, with a possible D match to TRBD1 (5 bases). CDR1 is LGHNA and CDR2 is YNFKEQ in the germline V gene. Trimming took off 5 bases at V and 13 bases at J, with 14 bases between the two ends. This CDR3 region has 11 residues. The CDR3 region has the DNA TGTGCCAGCAGCTCCAGGGTATCTATCACCTTC. Translating it yields CASSSRVSITF.